These T cell receptor beta chains were read from a single sample in a study of T cell changes during pregnancy in multiple sclerosis. Assay used: immunoSEQ multiplex PCR; TCRdb lists only in-frame clones, some missing. The sample consists of approximately 22,000 clones, more than 70% of them appearing once. The material was CD4+ T cells from peripheral blood mononuclear cells, obtained in the first trimester of pregnancy. The receptors stem from a female donor in good health, enrolled as a control in a pregnancy study. CDR3s include the opening cysteine and the closing phenylalanine or tryptophan. The D gene is left open where the match is weak. Clone size is given for some rows only: seen once, a few or many times, or a class if the clone is expanded.

clone_size	d_call	v_call	j_call	cdr3_nt	cdr3_aa
.	TRBD2	TRBV5-4	TRBJ2-7	TGTGCCAGCAGCTTGGCCCTAACTAGCGGGGGGTTCTCCTACGAGCAGTACTTC	CASSLALTSGGFSYEQYF
.	TRBD2	TRBV27	TRBJ2-5	TGTGCCACCGCTGGACTAGCGGGAACGGGTGGCGCGGAGACCCAGTACTTC	CATAGLAGTGGAETQYF
.	TRBD2	TRBV28	TRBJ2-1	TGTGCCAGCAGTTTAATTAGCGGGAACTACAATGAGCAGTTCTTC	CASSLISGNYNEQFF
.	TRBD1	TRBV28	TRBJ2-7	TGTGCCAGTGGACCCCGGACAGGGGATCGGGAGCAGTACTTC	CASGPRTGDREQYF
.	.	TRBV5-1	TRBJ1-2	TGCGCCAGCAGCTTGTCTGCAGGGATTAACTATGGCTACACCTTC	CASSLSAGINYGYTF
few	.	TRBV7-2	TRBJ2-5	TGTGCCAGCAGCTTAGCCGGGGGAGAGACCCAGTACTTC	CASSLAGGETQYF
.	.	TRBV5-1	TRBJ2-1	TGCGCCAGCAGCTTGCAGGGGCTAGGAGAGCAGTTCTTC	CASSLQGLGEQFF
.	TRBD1	TRBV7-9	TRBJ1-2	TGTGCCAGCAGCGGACAGGGGTATGGCTACACCTTC	CASSGQGYGYTF
once	.	TRBV7-9	TRBJ1-2	TGTGCCAGCAGTCGAGGGGACTACTATGGCTACACCTTC	CASSRGDYYGYTF
.	TRBD1	TRBV6-5	TRBJ1-6	TGTGCCAGCAGTTACTCCGGGACAGTTAATTCACCCCTCCACTTT	CASSYSGTVNSPLHF
once	.	TRBV2	TRBJ1-3	TGTGCCAGCAGTGAAGGGACAGCCAAAAACACCATATATTTT	CASSEGTAKNTIYF
few	TRBD1	TRBV7-8	TRBJ2-5	TGTGCCAGCAGACAGACAGGGGGAGAGACCCAGTACTTC	CASRQTGGETQYF
.	.	TRBV6-5	TRBJ2-7	TGTGCCAGCAGTTACTCGATCGCTGGCCCCTACGAGCAGTACTTC	CASSYSIAGPYEQYF
.	.	TRBV29-1	TRBJ2-1	TGCAGCGTCGCGCCTGCGCCGGTTAACAATGAGCAGTTCTTC	CSVAPAPVNNEQFF
.	.	TRBV28	TRBJ1-3	TGTGCCAGCAGTTTTTCGGGGGGGGCTATTGGAAACACCATATATTTT	CASSFSGGAIGNTIYF
.	TRBD2	TRBV7-8	TRBJ2-7	TGTGCCAGCAGCTCCCATGGACTAGCGGGAGGTGGGGGGACCTACGAGCAGTACTTC	CASSSHGLAGGGGTYEQYF
.	.	TRBV18	TRBJ2-7	TGTGCCAGCTCACCGCAGGGGAATACCTACGAGCAGTACTTC	CASSPQGNTYEQYF
.	.	TRBV6-5	TRBJ2-1	TGTGCCAGCAGATCGGCCCCAGGAGGAGGCAATGAGCAGTTCTTC	CASRSAPGGGNEQFF
.	.	TRBV20-1	TRBJ2-1	TGCAGTGCTCAGGGGTACGGTGAGCAGTTCTTC	CSAQGYGEQFF
.	.	TRBV6-5	TRBJ1-2	TGTGCCAGCAGTTCCCCCGACAAGATATACTATGGCTACACCTTC	CASSSPDKIYYGYTF
.	TRBD2	TRBV6-5	TRBJ2-1	TGTGCCAGCAGTTCCCCCCGGGGGGGAATATACAATGAGCAGTTCTTC	CASSSPRGGIYNEQFF
.	TRBD2	TRBV5-1	TRBJ2-5	TGCGCCAGCAGCCTTAGCGGGACTCCAGAGACCCAGTACTTC	CASSLSGTPETQYF
.	.	TRBV6-6	TRBJ2-2	TGTGCCAGCAGCCTCGGGGGTCACACCGGGGAGCTGTTTTTT	CASSLGGHTGELFF
.	TRBD1	TRBV2	TRBJ1-1	TGTGCCAGCAGTGTTAGGGCTCAGGGGGGCACTGAAGCTTTCTTT	CASSVRAQGGTEAFF
few	TRBD1	TRBV19	TRBJ2-2	TGTGCCAGTAGTCGAGAAGGGACAGAGACCGGGGAGCTGTTTTTT	CASSREGTETGELFF
.	.	TRBV29-1	TRBJ1-4	TGCAGCGTATATGCAACTAATGAAAAACTGTTTTTT	CSVYATNEKLFF
.	TRBD2	TRBV4-2	TRBJ2-7	TGTGCCAGCAGCAGACTAGCGGGAGGTTTCCACGAGCAGTACTTC	CASSRLAGGFHEQYF
.	.	TRBV6-5	TRBJ1-1	TGTGCCAGCAGTAGGCAGACACCGAACACTGAAGCTTTCTTT	CASSRQTPNTEAFF
.	.	TRBV19	TRBJ2-2	TGTGCCAGTAAGGGCCGGACAGAGAACACCGGGGAGCTGTTTTTT	CASKGRTENTGELFF
few	.	TRBV19	TRBJ2-5	TGTGCCAGTAGTCCAGACCCCGGGGAGACCCAGTACTTC	CASSPDPGETQYF
.	TRBD1	TRBV2	TRBJ2-1	TGTGCCAGCAGGGGACAGACCTCCTACAATGAGCAGTTCTTC	CASRGQTSYNEQFF
.	TRBD1	TRBV7-6	TRBJ1-2	TGTGCCAGCAGCCCACAGGGGGCCCAATATGGCTACACCTTC	CASSPQGAQYGYTF
.	.	TRBV7-2	TRBJ1-2	TGTGCCAGCAGCTTAGATAGACAGCTCTATGGCTACACCTTC	CASSLDRQLYGYTF
.	TRBD1	TRBV19	TRBJ1-3	TGTGCCAGTAGTCCTTCCGGACAGGGAGGAAACACCATATATTTT	CASSPSGQGGNTIYF
.	TRBD2	TRBV6-1	TRBJ2-7	TGTGCCAGCAGTGAAGCATCGGGACTAGCCTCCCCCCGCTCCTACGAGCAGTACTTC	CASSEASGLASPRSYEQYF
.	TRBD2	TRBV11-3	TRBJ2-1	TGTGCCAGCAGCCGGACTAGCGGCCACAATGAGCAGTTCTTC	CASSRTSGHNEQFF
.	TRBD2	TRBV12-5	TRBJ2-1	TGTGCTAGTGGTTCCAGATCCGGGACTAGCGGTTACAATGAGCAGTTCTTC	CASGSRSGTSGYNEQFF
.	TRBD2	TRBV11-3	TRBJ2-2	TGTGCCAGCAGCTTAGAAGGAGCGGGGAGGGTAACCGGGGAGCTGTTTTTT	CASSLEGAGRVTGELFF
.	TRBD2	TRBV2	TRBJ2-2	TGTGCCAGCAGGGGACTAGCGGGGGCCACCGGGGAGCTGTTTTTT	CASRGLAGATGELFF
.	TRBD2	TRBV11-3	TRBJ2-5	TGTGCCAGCAGCTTAGCTGCGGGGGAGGTAGAGACCCAGTACTTC	CASSLAAGEVETQYF
.	TRBD2	TRBV2	TRBJ2-3	TGTGCCAGCAGTCCCCGGACTAGCGGAAACACAGATACGCAGTATTTT	CASSPRTSGNTDTQYF
.	TRBD2	TRBV14	TRBJ2-5	TGTGCCAGCAGCCAAGTTTCGGGAGGGCAAGAGACCCAGTACTTC	CASSQVSGGQETQYF